The 27 T cell receptor beta chains below were found in one sample sequenced in a study of control samples from healthy donors and cancer patients (dated by TCRdb to the early 2020s). Libraries were prepared through the immunoSEQ multiplex PCR assay. TCRdb limited this immuneACCESS table to in-frame rearrangements with V and J called. A share of clones is missing; checked studies link under half to unresolved V genes, and the rest is unexplained. Within this sample are approximately 150,000 clones, with 94% of them counted one time only. The ten largest clones take up 13% of the sample. The sample taken for sequencing was blood. The receptors stem from a man aged 40-49 years in good health.

The gene calls are TRBV27 and TRBJ2-1; 7 bases fit TRBD2. The CDR3 loop spans 15 amino acids. CDR1 is MNHEY, CDR2 SMNVEV, per germline (reference sequence). V shed 0 bases and J 4 bases; nucleotides not matched to a gene: 3. This CDR3 is CASSLSAGPYNEQFF. The CDR3 DNA reads as TGTGCCAGCAGTTTATCAGCGGGGCCGTACAATGAGCAGTTCTTC.

The gene calls are TRBV12-3 or TRBV12-4 and TRBJ2-3; possible D gene TRBD2, 5 bases. The V end lost 1 base, the J end lost 11 bases, and 13 bases lay between the germline ends. This CDR3 spans 13 amino acids. CDR3 bases: TGTGCCAGCAGTTTAGGTGTCGGGGAGTGGCAGTATTTT. Translating it yields CASSLGVGEWQYF.

This chain joins TRBV28 and TRBJ1-2; the D is unclear. The CDR3 extends over 11 amino acids. Germline-derived CDR1 and CDR2 are MDHEN and SYDVKM. V lost 3 bases to trimming and J lost 8 bases, with 7 bases between them. CDR3 nucleotide sequence: TGTGCCAGCAGTTTCAAGGACGGCTACACCTTC. It yields the protein CASSFKDGYTF.

This clone was seen once. This chain uses TRBV4-1 with TRBJ2-1; a possible D gene is TRBD2 (6 bases). Trimming removed 5 bases at V and 0 bases at J, with 20 bases between. This CDR3 contains 18 residues. Per the germline V gene, CDR1 is MGHRA and CDR2 is YSYEKL. In DNA, the CDR3 is TGCGCCAGCAGCGGGACTCCCGGGTCCAGCAGCTCCTACAATGAGCAGTTCTTC. Protein product: CASSGTPGSSSSYNEQFF.

V gene TRBV27 combines with J gene TRBJ2-3; D is uncertain. V lost 4 bases to trimming and J lost 0 bases, with 14 bases between them. Per germline, CDR1 MNHEY and CDR2 SMNVEV (reference sequence). This CDR3 is 16 amino acids long. DNA for the CDR3: TGTGCCAGCAGTTGGCGGAAATTCTCTAGCACAGATACGCAGTATTTT. Translated, it gives CASSWRKFSSTDTQYF.

The gene calls are TRBV19 and TRBJ2-2; D is uncertain. Trimming shortened V by 5 bases and J by 2 bases, and 12 bases separated the two germline ends. Germline CDR1 is LNHDA and CDR2 is SQIVND (reference sequence). This CDR3 has 15 amino acids. The CDR3 loop reads CASSRILDNTGELFF. CDR3 DNA sequence: TGTGCCAGTAGTCGGATTCTTGACAACACCGGGGAGCTGTTTTTT.

The V gene is TRBV4-3, the J gene TRBJ1-4; D not certain. Deletions cut 0 bases from V and 0 bases from J, with 14 bases between. The CDR3 runs 18 residues. Per germline, CDR1 LGHNA and CDR2 YSLEER. The DNA for the CDR3 is TGCGCCAGCAGCCAAGATCTTCTGACGGACGCAACTAATGAAAAACTGTTTTTT. Translating it yields CASSQDLLTDATNEKLFF.

This chain links TRBV5-1 with TRBJ2-2; a weak D match, TRBD1 (7 bases). The V end was cut by 2 bases, the J end by 4 bases, with 9 bases between. Germline CDR1 and CDR2: SGHRS and YFSETQ. The CDR3 covers 14 residues. In DNA, the CDR3 is TGCGCCAGCAGCTTTCAGGGGGGCACCGGGGAGCTGTTTTTT. It encodes CASSFQGGTGELFF.

The chain joins TRBV4-1 to TRBJ1-1, with 7 bases identical to TRBD1. This CDR3 spans 17 amino acids. The V gene end was trimmed by 1 base and the J gene end by 8 bases; junction bases not matched to a gene: 16. CDR1 and CDR2 (germline): MGHRA, YSYEKL. This chain's CDR3 is CASSQGGFGTATVEAFF. As DNA, the CDR3 is TGCGCCAGCAGCCAAGGGGGCTTTGGGACAGCTACCGTCGAAGCTTTCTTT.

CDR3 region: CASGDINTEAFF. As DNA, the CDR3 is TGCGCCAGCGGGGACATCAACACTGAAGCTTTCTTT. The chain combines TRBV10-1 with TRBJ1-1, with D possibly being TRBD1 (6 bases). This CDR3 has 12 residues. V was shortened by 8 bases and J by 2 bases, with 9 bases between the two germline ends. Germline V gene sequence: CDR1 WNHNN, CDR2 SYGVQD (reference sequence).

The rearrangement links TRBV20-1 to TRBJ1-2; D may be TRBD1 (6 bases). Germline-derived CDR1 and CDR2 are DFQATT and SNEGSKA (reference sequence). V was shortened by 3 bases and J by 5 bases, with 19 bases between the two germline ends. The CDR3 loop spans 15 amino acids. The DNA for the CDR3 is TGCAGTGCTAGTTACTCAATGGGGGCAGCTTATGGCTACACCTTC. It specifies CSASYSMGAAYGYTF.

The rearrangement joins TRBV5-5 to TRBJ2-5; 7 nucleotides agree with TRBD2. Unmatched junction bases numbered 20, after V lost 1 base and J lost 5 bases. Germline lookup yields CDR1 SGHKS and CDR2 YYEKEE (reference sequence). The CDR3 extends over 19 amino acids. CDR3: CASSLFLVLAGETYETQYF. DNA for the CDR3: TGTGCCAGCAGCTTGTTTCTTGTATTGGCGGGAGAAACGTACGAGACCCAGTACTTC.

The chain employs TRBV18 and TRBJ2-7, with 7 bases that match TRBD2. Germline-derived CDR1 and CDR2 are KGHSH and LQKENI. The J segment lost 2 bases and the V segment lost 3 bases, leaving 10 bases of the junction unmatched. CDR3 length: 16 amino acids. The CDR3 region has the DNA TGTGCCAGCTCACCGACGACTAGCAGGGTCCCCTACGAGCAGTACTTC. It codes for CASSPTTSRVPYEQYF. Looking up the rest from reference TRBV18 and TRBJ2-7 gives the full variable domain: NAGVMQNPRHLVRRRGQEARLRCSPMKGHSHVYWYRQLPEEGLKFMVYLQKENIIDESGMPKERFSAEFPKEGPSILRIQQVVRGDSAAYFCASSPTTSRVPYEQYFGPGTRLTVT.

The V call is TRBV3-1 (or the pseudogene TRBV3-2), the J call TRBJ2-7; 9 bases fit TRBD1. V lost 1 base, J lost 3 bases, and 1 base stayed unmatched. The germline V gene has CDR1 LGHDT and CDR2 YNNKEL (reference sequence). This CDR3 comprises 14 residues. CDR3 protein: CASSQAGQGYEQYF. Written as DNA, the CDR3 is TGTGCCAGCAGCCAAGCGGGACAGGGCTACGAGCAGTACTTC.

V and J are TRBV29-1 and TRBJ2-5; D unresolved. The CDR3 is made up of 13 amino acids. Germline V lookup: CDR1 SQVTM, CDR2 ANQGSEA. With 8 bases removed from V and 5 bases from J, the gap between germline ends came to 18 bases. The CDR3 here is CSFQKPGRETQYF. The CDR3 DNA reads as TGCAGCTTCCAAAAACCAGGACGGGAGACCCAGTACTTC.

V and J are TRBV6-4 and TRBJ2-7, with 8 bases lining up with TRBD1. The ends lost 6 bases at V and 7 bases at J; junction bases unmatched: 14. This CDR3 region has 15 residues. Germline V gene data show CDR1 as MRHNA and CDR2 as SNTAGT. The CDR3 spells CASSPRQGAKTEQYF. CDR3 bases: TGTGCCAGCAGCCCCAGGCAGGGGGCGAAAACAGAGCAGTACTTC.

This rearrangement joins TRBV11-2 to TRBJ2-4, with a tentative D call TRBD2 (5 bases). The CDR3 is made up of 18 amino acids. In germline, CDR1 is SGHAT, CDR2 FQNNGV. Trimming stripped 5 bases from V and 1 base from J, with 21 bases between. CDR3: CASSPTGWKGQAKNIQYF. Written as DNA, the CDR3 is TGTGCCAGCAGCCCGACGGGGTGGAAAGGGCAGGCCAAAAACATTCAGTACTTC.

The rearrangement uses TRBV27 and TRBJ2-7, with 7 bases aligning to TRBD1. CDR1 is MNHEY, CDR2 SMNVEV, per germline (reference sequence). The CDR3 covers 15 residues. Trimming cost V 0 bases and J 3 bases; bases outside gene matches: 5. This chain's CDR3 is CASSLSGAGGYEQYF. CDR3 DNA sequence: TGTGCCAGCAGTTTATCTGGAGCAGGGGGCTACGAGCAGTACTTC.

In regard to this clone: At one end, the junction sequence differs from germline, possibly due to a read error. This sequence joins TRBV3-1 (or the pseudogene TRBV3-2) and TRBJ1-6; a weak D match, TRBD1 (5 bases). This CDR3 has 12 residues. Germline V lookup: CDR1 LGHDT, CDR2 YNNKEL (reference sequence). CDR3 protein: CASSLPRTPLHF. The CDR3 DNA sequence: TGTGCCAGCAGCCTCCCCCGGACACCACTCCACTTT.

The J gene is TRBJ1-1, the V gene TRBV6-5; D unclear. The V gene's germline CDR1 is MNHEY and CDR2 SVGAGI. The CDR3 has 13 amino acids. Trimming stripped 8 bases from V and 6 bases from J, with 16 bases between. CDR3 protein: CASPRGFGAEAFF. The CDR3 DNA is TGTGCCAGCCCCCGCGGGTTTGGCGCTGAAGCTTTCTTT.

This rearrangement joins TRBV27 to TRBJ1-4, with TRBD1 matching over 7 bases. V trimming: 7 bases; J trimming: 4 bases; junction bases outside the gene matches: 6. Germline V lookup: CDR1 MNHEY, CDR2 SMNVEV (reference sequence). This CDR3 contains 14 residues. The CDR3: CASKDRPHNEKLFF. The CDR3 DNA follows: TGTGCCAGCAAGGACAGGCCCCATAATGAAAAACTGTTTTTT.

The chain couples TRBV11-2 to TRBJ2-5; D remains unclear. The CDR3 runs 14 residues. V lost 5 bases and J 3 bases, leaving 13 bases between the germline ends. Looked up from germline, CDR1 is SGHAT and CDR2 is FQNNGV. The chain's CDR3 is CASSSLRGKETQYF. The CDR3 DNA reads TGTGCCAGCAGCAGCCTCCGTGGAAAAGAGACCCAGTACTTC.

The chain is built from TRBV5-1 and TRBJ2-1; D is ambiguous. Germline V CDR1 and CDR2: SGHRS, YFSETQ. CDR3 length: 15 amino acids. The ends were cut back, 2 bases at V and 0 bases at J, with 9 bases in the middle. The CDR3 DNA reads TGCGCCAGCAGCTTTGACGATAGCTCCTACAATGAGCAGTTCTTC. This translates into CASSFDDSSYNEQFF.

The V gene is TRBV28, the J gene TRBJ1-4, with D possibly TRBD1 on 6 matching bases. The germline V gene has CDR1 MDHEN and CDR2 SYDVKM. CDR3 length: 15 amino acids. Trimming removed 4 bases from V and 4 bases from J, with 13 bases in between. CDR3 region: CASSSQPRGNEKLFF. DNA for the CDR3: TGTGCCAGCAGTTCCCAACCCAGGGGTAATGAAAAACTGTTTTTT.

This clone was seen once. This chain links TRBV5-5 with TRBJ1-6; weak D call: TRBD1 (5 bases). The CDR3 is 14 residues long. Germline CDR1 SGHKS, CDR2 YYEKEE (reference sequence). Trimming left V 1 base short and J 9 bases short, with 11 bases between. CDR3 sequence reads: CASSLMAGPSPLHF. The CDR3 nucleotides are TGTGCCAGCAGCTTGATGGCAGGGCCTTCACCCCTCCACTTT.

V usage is TRBV10-3 and J usage is TRBJ2-7; 7 bases agree with TRBD1. The CDR3 runs 12 residues. V shed 10 bases, J shed 7 bases, and the junction held 10 bases outside the gene matches. Per germline, CDR1 ENHRY and CDR2 SYGVKD. The CDR3 region is CATALQGREQYF. The CDR3 nucleotides read TGTGCCACCGCCCTACAGGGGCGAGAGCAGTACTTC.

The genes are TRBV6-2 or TRBV6-3 and TRBJ1-6; 7 nucleotides agree with TRBD1. CDR1 MNHEY and CDR2 SVGEGT come from the germline V gene. The CDR3 has 13 amino acids. The ends lost 7 bases at V and 14 bases at J; junction bases unmatched: 11. The DNA for the CDR3 is TGTGCCAGCAACCCGGTGGCCGGGACAGCCCTCCACTTT. Translated: CASNPVAGTALHF.